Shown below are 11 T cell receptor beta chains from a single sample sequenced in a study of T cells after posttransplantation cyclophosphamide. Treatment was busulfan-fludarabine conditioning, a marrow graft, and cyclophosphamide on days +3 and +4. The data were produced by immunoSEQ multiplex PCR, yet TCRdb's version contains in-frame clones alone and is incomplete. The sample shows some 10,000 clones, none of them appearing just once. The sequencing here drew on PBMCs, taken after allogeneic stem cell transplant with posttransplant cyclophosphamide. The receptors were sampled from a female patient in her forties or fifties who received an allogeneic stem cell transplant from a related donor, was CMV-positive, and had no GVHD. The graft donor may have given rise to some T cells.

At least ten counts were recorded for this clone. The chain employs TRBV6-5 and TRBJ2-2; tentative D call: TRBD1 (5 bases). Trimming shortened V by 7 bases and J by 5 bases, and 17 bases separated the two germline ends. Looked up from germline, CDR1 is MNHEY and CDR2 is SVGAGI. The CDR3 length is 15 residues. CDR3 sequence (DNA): TGTGCCAGCAAACGGACAATGTCCGGAACCGGGGAGCTGTTTTTT. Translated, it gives CASKRTMSGTGELFF.

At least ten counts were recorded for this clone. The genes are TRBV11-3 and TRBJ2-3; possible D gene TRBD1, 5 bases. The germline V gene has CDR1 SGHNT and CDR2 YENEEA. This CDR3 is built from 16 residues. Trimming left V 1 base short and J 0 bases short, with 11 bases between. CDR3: CASSLVSGKSTDTQYF. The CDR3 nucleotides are TGTGCCAGCAGCTTAGTGTCAGGGAAGAGCACAGATACGCAGTATTTT.

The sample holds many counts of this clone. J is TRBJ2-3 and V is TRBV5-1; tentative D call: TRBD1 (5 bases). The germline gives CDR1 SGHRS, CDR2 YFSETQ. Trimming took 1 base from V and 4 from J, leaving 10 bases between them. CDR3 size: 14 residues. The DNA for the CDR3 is TGCGCCAGCAGCTTGTTGACAGATTCAGATACGCAGTATTTT. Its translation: CASSLLTDSDTQYF.

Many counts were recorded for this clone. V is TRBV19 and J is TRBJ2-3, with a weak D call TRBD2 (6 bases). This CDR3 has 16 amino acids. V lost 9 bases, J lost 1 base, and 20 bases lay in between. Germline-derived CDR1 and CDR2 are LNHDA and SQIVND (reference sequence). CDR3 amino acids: CASQEPGLPRTDTQYF. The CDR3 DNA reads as TGTGCCAGCCAGGAACCGGGACTTCCCCGCACAGATACGCAGTATTTT.

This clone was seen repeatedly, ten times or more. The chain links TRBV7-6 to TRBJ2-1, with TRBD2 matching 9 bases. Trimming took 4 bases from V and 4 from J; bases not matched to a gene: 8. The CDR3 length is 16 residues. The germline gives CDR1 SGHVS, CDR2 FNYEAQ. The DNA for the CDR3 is TGTGCCAGCAGCTGGACCGGGACTAGCCTTTACAATGAGCAGTTCTTC. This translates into CASSWTGTSLYNEQFF.

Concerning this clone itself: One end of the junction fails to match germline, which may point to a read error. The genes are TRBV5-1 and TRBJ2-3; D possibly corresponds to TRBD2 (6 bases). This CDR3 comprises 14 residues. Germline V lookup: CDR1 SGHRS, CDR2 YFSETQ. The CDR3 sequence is CASSPLLASGPQYF. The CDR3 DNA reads TGCGCCAGCAGCCCTCTACTAGCCTCAGGGCCGCAATATTTT.

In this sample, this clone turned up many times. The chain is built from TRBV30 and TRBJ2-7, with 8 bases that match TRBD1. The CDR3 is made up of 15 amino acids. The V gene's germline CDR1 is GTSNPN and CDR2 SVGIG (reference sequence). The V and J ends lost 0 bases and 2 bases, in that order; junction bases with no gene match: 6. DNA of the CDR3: TGTGCCTGGAGTGTACCGTCCAGGGGGCCCTACGAGCAGTACTTC. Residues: CAWSVPSRGPYEQYF.

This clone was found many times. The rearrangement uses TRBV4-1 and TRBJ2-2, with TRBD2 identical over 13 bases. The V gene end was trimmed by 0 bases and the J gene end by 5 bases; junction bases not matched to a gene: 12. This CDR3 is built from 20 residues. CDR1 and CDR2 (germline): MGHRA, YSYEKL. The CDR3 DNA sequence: TGCGCCAGCAGCCAAGATAGGTGGACTAGCGGGGGCGCAAAGACCGGGGAGCTGTTTTTT. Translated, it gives CASSQDRWTSGGAKTGELFF.

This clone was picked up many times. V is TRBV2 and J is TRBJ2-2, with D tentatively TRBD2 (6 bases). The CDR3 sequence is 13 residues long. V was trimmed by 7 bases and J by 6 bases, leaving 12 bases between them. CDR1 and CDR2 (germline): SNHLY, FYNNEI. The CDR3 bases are TGTGCCAGCATGACACTAGCAGCCGGGGAGCTGTTTTTT. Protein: CASMTLAAGELFF.

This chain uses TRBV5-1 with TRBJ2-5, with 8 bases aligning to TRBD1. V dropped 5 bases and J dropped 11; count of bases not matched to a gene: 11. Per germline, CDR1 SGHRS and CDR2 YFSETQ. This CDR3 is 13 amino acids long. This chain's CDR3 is CASRPSLDREQYF. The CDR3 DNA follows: TGCGCCAGCAGGCCCTCGTTGGACAGGGAGCAGTACTTC.

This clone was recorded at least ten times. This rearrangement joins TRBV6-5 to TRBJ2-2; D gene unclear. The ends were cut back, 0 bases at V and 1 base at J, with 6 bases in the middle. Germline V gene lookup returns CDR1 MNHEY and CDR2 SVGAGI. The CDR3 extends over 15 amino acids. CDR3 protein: CASSYSTRNTGELFF. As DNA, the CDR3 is TGTGCCAGCAGTTACTCGACTCGGAACACCGGGGAGCTGTTTTTT.